This TCR beta chain was recorded in a study of STAT5B mutations in CD4+ large granular lymphocyte leukemia. Healthy controls were blood donor buffy coats. Clones were sequenced by immunoSEQ multiplex PCR, and TCRdb holds only the in-frame ones, with some missing. In the table there are tens of thousands of clones, 70% to 85% of which are singletons. V was clipped by 4 bases and J by 9 bases, with 13 bases between them. Germline values: CDR1 SGHAT, CDR2 FQNNGV. The CDR3 is 13 amino acids. The specimen was CD4+ T cells from blood buffy coats. This receptor was identified in a human donor in good health. V gene TRBV11-2 combines with J gene TRBJ2-1; D perhaps matches TRBD2 (7 bases). The CDR3 loop reads CASSSGGPGEQFF. The CDR3 nucleotides are TGTGCCAGCAGCTCCGGGGGGCCAGGTGAGCAGTTCTTC.